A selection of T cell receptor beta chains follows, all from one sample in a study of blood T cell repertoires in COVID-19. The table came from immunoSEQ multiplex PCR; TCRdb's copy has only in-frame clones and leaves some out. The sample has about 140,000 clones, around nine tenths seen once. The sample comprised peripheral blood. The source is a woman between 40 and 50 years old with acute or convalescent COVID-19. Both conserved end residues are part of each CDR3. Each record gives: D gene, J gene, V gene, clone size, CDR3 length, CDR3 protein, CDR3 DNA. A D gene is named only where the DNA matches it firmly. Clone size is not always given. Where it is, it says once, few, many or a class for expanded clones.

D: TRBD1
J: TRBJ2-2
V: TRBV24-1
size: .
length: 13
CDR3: CAISDRDTGELFF
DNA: TGTGCCATTTCGGACAGGGACACCGGGGAGCTGTTTTTT

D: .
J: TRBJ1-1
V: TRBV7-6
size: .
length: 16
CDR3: CASSLATAGLLTEAFF
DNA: TGTGCCAGCAGCTTAGCAACAGCGGGGCTTCTTACTGAAGCTTTCTTT

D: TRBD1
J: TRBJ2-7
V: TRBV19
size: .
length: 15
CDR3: CASRTGTNPPYEQYF
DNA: TGTGCCAGCAGGACAGGGACCAACCCCCCCTACGAGCAGTACTTC

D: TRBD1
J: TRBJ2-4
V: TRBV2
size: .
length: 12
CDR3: CASRDRGHIQYF
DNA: TGTGCCAGCAGGGACAGGGGGCACATTCAGTACTTC

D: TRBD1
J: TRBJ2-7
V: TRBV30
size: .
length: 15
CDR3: CAWSVNSGGHYEQYF
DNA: TGTGCCTGGAGCGTTAACTCAGGGGGACACTACGAGCAGTACTTC

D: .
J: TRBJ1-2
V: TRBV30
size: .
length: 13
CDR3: CAWSGTGNYGYTF
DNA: TGTGCCTGGAGTGGGACGGGGAACTATGGCTACACCTTC

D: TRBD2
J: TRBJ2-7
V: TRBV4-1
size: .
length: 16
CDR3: CASSQVLAGSSYEQYF
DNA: TGCGCCAGCAGCCAAGTCCTAGCGGGTTCCTCCTACGAGCAGTACTTC

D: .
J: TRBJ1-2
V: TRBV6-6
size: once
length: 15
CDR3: CASSYGRGGDYGYTF
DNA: TGTGCCAGCAGTTACGGGAGGGGGGGAGACTATGGCTACACCTTC

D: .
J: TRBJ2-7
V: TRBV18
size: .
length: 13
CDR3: CASSPKEAGEQYF
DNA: TGTGCCAGCTCACCAAAGGAGGCTGGGGAGCAGTACTTC

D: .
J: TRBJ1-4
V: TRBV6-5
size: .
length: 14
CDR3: CASSDWRSNEKLFF
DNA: TGTGCCAGCAGCGACTGGAGAAGTAATGAAAAACTGTTTTTT

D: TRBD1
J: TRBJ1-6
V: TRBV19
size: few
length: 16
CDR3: CASSPPHRGWNSPLHF
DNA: TGTGCCAGTAGTCCCCCTCACAGGGGTTGGAATTCACCCCTCCACTTT

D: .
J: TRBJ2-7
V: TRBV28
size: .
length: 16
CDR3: CASSFNLAEDSYEQYF
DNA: TGTGCCAGCAGTTTTAATCTCGCGGAAGACTCCTACGAGCAGTACTTC

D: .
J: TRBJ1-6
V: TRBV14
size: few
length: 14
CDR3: CASSQGQYNSPLHF
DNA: TGTGCCAGCAGCCAAGGACAGTATAATTCACCCCTCCACTTT

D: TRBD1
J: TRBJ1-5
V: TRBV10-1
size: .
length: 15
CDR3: CASSGGELTNQPQHF
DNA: TGCGCCAGCTCAGGGGGAGAATTGACCAATCAGCCCCAGCATTTT

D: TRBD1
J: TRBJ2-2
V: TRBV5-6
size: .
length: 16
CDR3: CASSPHWTGGHGELFF
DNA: TGTGCCAGCAGCCCTCATTGGACAGGGGGTCACGGGGAGCTGTTTTTT

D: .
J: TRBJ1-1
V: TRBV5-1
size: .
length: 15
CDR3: CASSLRPTGNTEAFF
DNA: TGCGCCAGCAGCCTGCGGCCGACAGGGAACACTGAAGCTTTCTTT

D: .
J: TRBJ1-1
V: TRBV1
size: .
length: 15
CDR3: CTSSPLDSVRGKAFF
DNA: TGCACCAGCAGCCCTTTGGACAGCGTCCGTGGGAAAGCTTTCTTT

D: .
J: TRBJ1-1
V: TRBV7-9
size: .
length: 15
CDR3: CASSLGGQGRTEAFF
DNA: TGTGCCAGCAGCTTAGGAGGCCAGGGAAGAACTGAAGCTTTCTTT

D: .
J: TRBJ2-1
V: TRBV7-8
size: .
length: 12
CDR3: CASSSGLDEQFF
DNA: TGTGCCAGCAGCAGTGGGCTGGATGAGCAGTTCTTC

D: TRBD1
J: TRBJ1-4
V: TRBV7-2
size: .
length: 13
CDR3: CASSIHRGEKLFF
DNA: TGTGCCAGCAGCATACACAGGGGGGAAAAACTGTTTTTT

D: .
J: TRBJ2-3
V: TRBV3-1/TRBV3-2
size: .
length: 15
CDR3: CASSQASGSTDTQYF
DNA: TGTGCCAGCAGCCAAGCCTCTGGCTCCACAGATACGCAGTATTTT

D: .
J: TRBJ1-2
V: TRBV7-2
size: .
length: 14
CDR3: CASSGGGTMSGYTF
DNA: TGTGCCAGTTCTGGAGGAGGGACGATGAGTGGCTACACCTTC

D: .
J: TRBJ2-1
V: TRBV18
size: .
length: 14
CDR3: CASSPHRVLNEQFF
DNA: TGTGCCAGCTCACCCCACAGGGTACTCAATGAGCAGTTCTTC

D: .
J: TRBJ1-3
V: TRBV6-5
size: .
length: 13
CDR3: CASKGGLGNTIYF
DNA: TGTGCCAGCAAGGGGGGGTTAGGAAACACCATATATTTT

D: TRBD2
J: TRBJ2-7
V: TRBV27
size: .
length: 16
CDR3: CASSPTGLADTYEQYF
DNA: TGTGCCAGCAGTCCGACGGGACTAGCGGACACCTACGAGCAGTACTTC

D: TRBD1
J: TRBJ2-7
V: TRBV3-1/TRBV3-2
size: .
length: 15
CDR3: CASSQEWTGYYEQYF
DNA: TGTGCCAGCAGCCAAGAATGGACAGGGTACTACGAGCAGTACTTC

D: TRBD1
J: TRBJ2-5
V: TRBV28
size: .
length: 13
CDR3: CASSLGTGKTQYF
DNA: TGTGCCAGCAGTCTGGGGACAGGGAAGACCCAGTACTTC

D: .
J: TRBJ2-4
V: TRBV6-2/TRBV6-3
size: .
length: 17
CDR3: CASSYSRTEVAKNIQYF
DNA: TGTGCCAGCAGTTACTCGAGGACAGAAGTAGCCAAAAACATTCAGTACTTC

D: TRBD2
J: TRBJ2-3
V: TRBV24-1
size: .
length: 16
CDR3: CATSDLSGGLADTQYF
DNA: TGTGCCACCAGTGATTTGTCGGGGGGTCTCGCAGATACGCAGTATTTT

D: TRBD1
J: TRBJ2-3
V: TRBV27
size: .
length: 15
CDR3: CASSQGVRGTDTQYF
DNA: TGTGCCAGCAGTCAGGGGGTGAGAGGCACAGATACGCAGTATTTT

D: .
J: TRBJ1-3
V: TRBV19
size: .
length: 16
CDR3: CASSDPGLSLGNTIYF
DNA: TGTGCCAGTAGCGATCCGGGACTTTCCCTCGGAAACACCATATATTTT

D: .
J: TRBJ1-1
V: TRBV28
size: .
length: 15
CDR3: CASTLSTGTSTEAFF
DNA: TGTGCCAGCACCTTATCCACAGGGACAAGTACTGAAGCTTTCTTT

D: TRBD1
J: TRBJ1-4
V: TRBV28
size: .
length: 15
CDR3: CASSLNRGRNEKLFF
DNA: TGTGCCAGCAGTTTGAACAGGGGAAGGAATGAAAAACTGTTTTTT

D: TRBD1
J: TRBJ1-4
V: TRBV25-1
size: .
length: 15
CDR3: CASSPYGTGIEKLFF
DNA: TGTGCCAGCAGCCCCTACGGGACAGGGATTGAAAAACTGTTTTTT

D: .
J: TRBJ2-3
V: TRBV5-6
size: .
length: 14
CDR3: CASSLLGRADTQYF
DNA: TGTGCCAGCAGCTTGTTAGGGAGAGCAGATACGCAGTATTTT

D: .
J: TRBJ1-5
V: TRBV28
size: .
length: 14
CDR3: CASSLARGGQPQHF
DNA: TGTGCCAGCAGTTTGGCCAGGGGTGGTCAGCCCCAGCATTTT

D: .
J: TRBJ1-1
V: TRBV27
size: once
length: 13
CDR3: CASSAQGYTEAFF
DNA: TGTGCCAGCAGTGCACAGGGATACACTGAAGCTTTCTTT

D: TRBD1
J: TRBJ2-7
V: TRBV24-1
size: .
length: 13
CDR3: CATSGPGTGEQYF
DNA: TGTGCCACCAGTGGTCCCGGGACAGGAGAGCAGTACTTC

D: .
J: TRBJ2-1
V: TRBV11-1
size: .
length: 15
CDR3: CASSLVGGVYNEQFF
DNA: TGTGCCAGCAGCTTAGTAGGCGGGGTATACAATGAGCAGTTCTTC

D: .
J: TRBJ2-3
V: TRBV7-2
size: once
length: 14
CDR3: CASSPGQRTDTQYF
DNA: TGTGCCAGCAGCCCAGGACAGCGCACAGATACGCAGTATTTT

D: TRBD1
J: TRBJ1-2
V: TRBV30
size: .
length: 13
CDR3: CAWSVRQGARYTF
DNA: TGTGCCTGGAGTGTTCGTCAGGGGGCGCGGTACACCTTC

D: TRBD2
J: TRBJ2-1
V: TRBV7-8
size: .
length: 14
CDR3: CASVLAANYNEQFF
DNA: TGTGCCAGCGTACTAGCGGCGAACTACAATGAGCAGTTCTTC

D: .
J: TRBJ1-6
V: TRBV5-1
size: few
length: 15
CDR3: CASSLDVGRGSPLHF
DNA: TGCGCCAGCAGCTTGGATGTGGGGCGCGGATCACCCCTCCACTTT

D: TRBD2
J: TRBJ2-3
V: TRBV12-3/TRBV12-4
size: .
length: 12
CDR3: CASSPRLAGVYF
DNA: TGTGCCAGCAGCCCTAGACTAGCGGGGGTGTATTTT

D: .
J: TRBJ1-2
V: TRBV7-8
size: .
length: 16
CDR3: CASSLERAPRNYGYTF
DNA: TGTGCCAGCAGCTTAGAGCGGGCTCCTAGGAACTATGGCTACACCTTC

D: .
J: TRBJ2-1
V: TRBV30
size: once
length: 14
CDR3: CACGGGSSYNEQFF
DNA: TGTGCCTGTGGGGGGGGCAGCTCCTACAATGAGCAGTTCTTC

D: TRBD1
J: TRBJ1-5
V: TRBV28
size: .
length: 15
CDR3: CASSTTGGAGQPQHF
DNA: TGTGCCAGCAGTACGACAGGGGGCGCGGGGCAGCCCCAGCATTTT

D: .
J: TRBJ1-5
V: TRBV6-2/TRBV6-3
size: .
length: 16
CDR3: CASSYDGGPDGQPQHF
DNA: TGTGCCAGCAGTTACGATGGGGGCCCGGATGGTCAGCCCCAGCATTTT

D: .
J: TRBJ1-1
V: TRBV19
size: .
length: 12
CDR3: CASSIPFIGAFF
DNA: TGTGCCAGTAGTATCCCCTTTATCGGAGCTTTCTTT

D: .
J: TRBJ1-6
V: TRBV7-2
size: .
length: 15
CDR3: CASSPREGSGSPLHF
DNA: TGTGCCAGCAGCCCCCGTGAGGGTAGCGGTTCACCCCTCCACTTT

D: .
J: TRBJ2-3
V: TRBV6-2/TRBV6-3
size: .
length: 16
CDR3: CASSYPDRKHTDTQYF
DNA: TGTGCCAGCAGTTACCCCGACAGAAAACACACAGATACGCAGTATTTT

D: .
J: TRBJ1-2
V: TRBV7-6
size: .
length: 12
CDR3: CASSPIGGGYTF
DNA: TGTGCCAGCAGCCCTATTGGGGGCGGCTACACCTTC

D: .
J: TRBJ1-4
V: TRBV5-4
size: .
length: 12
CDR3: CASSFFQGKLFF
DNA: TGTGCCAGCAGCTTCTTCCAGGGTAAACTGTTTTTT